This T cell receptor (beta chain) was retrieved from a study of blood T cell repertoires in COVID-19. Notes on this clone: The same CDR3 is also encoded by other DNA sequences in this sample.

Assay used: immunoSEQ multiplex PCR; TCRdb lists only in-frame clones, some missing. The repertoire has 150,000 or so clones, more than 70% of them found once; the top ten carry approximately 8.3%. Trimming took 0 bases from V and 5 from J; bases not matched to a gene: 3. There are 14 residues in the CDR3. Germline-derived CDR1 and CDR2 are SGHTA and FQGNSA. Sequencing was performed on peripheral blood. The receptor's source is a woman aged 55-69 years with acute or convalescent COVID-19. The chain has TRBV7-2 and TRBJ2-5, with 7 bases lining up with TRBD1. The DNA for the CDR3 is TGTGCCAGCAGCTTAGCAGGGGGCGGCGAGACCCAGTACTTC. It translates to CASSLAGGGETQYF.